Each of the 20 T cell receptor beta chains below was sequenced from the same sample in a study of shared T cell receptors in the human thymus (dated by TCRdb to about 2021). The library was obtained by the immunoSEQ multiplex PCR assay. Drawn from immuneACCESS, this table holds only the in-frame rearrangements with V and J called that TCRdb kept. Clones are partly lost; checked studies trace under half to an unresolved V gene and leave the rest unexplained. The sample includes hundreds of thousands of clones, with about 87% observed a single time. About 0.0094% of the sample lies in the top ten. This sample also appeared in a second study, on human thymus T cells.

Sequences were obtained from thymocytes. Receptors were obtained from a boy younger than two with a congenital heart defect. Donor details come from another sample of the same person, matched by shared clones.

V gene TRBV11-2 combines with J gene TRBJ2-2; TRBD1 agrees at 8 bases. V lost 4 bases to trimming and J lost 2 bases; unmatched junction nucleotides: 12. This CDR3 comprises 18 residues. CDR1 and CDR2 from the germline V gene are SGHAT and FQNNGV. CDR3 in amino acids: CASSSGPGGTGNTGELFF. CDR3 coding DNA: TGTGCCAGCAGCTCCGGACCAGGGGGGACAGGAAACACCGGGGAGCTGTTTTTT.

This sequence joins TRBV7-8 and TRBJ1-1, with D maybe TRBD1 (5 bases). The V gene's germline CDR1 is SGHVS and CDR2 FQNEAQ. V was cut by 2 bases and J by 6 bases, with 16 bases left in between. There are 15 residues in the CDR3. The DNA for the CDR3 is TGTGCCAGCAGCTTACTTCCAGGGCGCCGCCCTGAAGCTTTCTTT. This gives the protein CASSLLPGRRPEAFF.

The chain has TRBV11-2 and TRBJ1-4; 7 bases match TRBD1. Trimming removed 5 bases from V and 7 bases from J; junction bases left unmatched: 4. Germline V CDR1 and CDR2: SGHAT, FQNNGV. This CDR3 spans 13 amino acids. Here the CDR3 DNA reads TGTGCCAGCAGCGAAACAGGGGTTGAAAAACTGTTTTTT. The encoded protein is CASSETGVEKLFF.

This sequence joins TRBV18 and TRBJ1-4, with D perhaps matching TRBD1 (5 bases). The V gene lost 3 bases and the J gene lost 6 bases, with 17 bases spanning the gap. The germline V gene has CDR1 KGHSH and CDR2 LQKENI. The CDR3 is made up of 16 amino acids. The CDR3 DNA is TGTGCCAGCTCACCTGCATACCAGGGAGGTGATGAAAAACTGTTTTTT. Amino acids: CASSPAYQGGDEKLFF.

This clone was detected only a few times. CDR3 DNA: TGTGCCACCACAGGGGGCGCATCGACCATATATTTT. Translated: CATTGGASTIYF. J is TRBJ1-3 and V is TRBV10-3, with 9 bases that match TRBD1. CDR3 length: 12 amino acids. Per germline, CDR1 ENHRY and CDR2 SYGVKD. The J segment lost 10 bases and the V segment lost 10 bases, leaving 8 bases of the junction unmatched.

The V gene is TRBV27, the J gene TRBJ1-2; TRBD1 agrees at 9 bases. The CDR3 contains 16 residues. V dropped 0 bases and J dropped 5; count of bases not matched to a gene: 7. Germline V gives CDR1 MNHEY, CDR2 SMNVEV (reference sequence). In DNA form, the CDR3 reads TGTGCCAGCAGTTTATCTTCGACAGGGGGTTTTTATGGCTACACCTTC. This encodes CASSLSSTGGFYGYTF.

The J gene is TRBJ1-3, the V gene TRBV10-1, with 10 bases fitting TRBD1. Germline values: CDR1 WNHNN, CDR2 SYGVQD (reference sequence). The CDR3 extends over 20 amino acids. Trimming took 6 bases from V and 5 from J; bases not matched to a gene: 22. The CDR3 loop reads CASSLTSGTGDGWVRNTIYF. CDR3 sequence (DNA): TGCGCCAGCAGCCTTACATCCGGGACAGGGGACGGATGGGTTAGAAACACCATATATTTT.

This clone came up once. The CDR3 DNA reads TGCAGCGGTAAGGGGGTCTGGCAAGAGACCCAGTACTTC. This codes for CSGKGVWQETQYF. The J gene is TRBJ2-5, the V gene TRBV29-1; TRBD1 is a possible D gene (6 bases). The CDR3 runs 13 residues. Germline V gene lookup returns CDR1 SQVTM and CDR2 ANQGSEA. Deletions cut 7 bases from V and 2 bases from J, with 14 bases between.

V usage is TRBV6-6 and J usage is TRBJ1-5; D is uncertain. Germline CDR1 and CDR2: MNHNY and SVGAGI (reference sequence). The CDR3 spans 11 residues. The V gene lost 7 bases and the J gene lost 4 bases, with 5 bases spanning the gap. The CDR3 DNA follows: TGTGCCAGCATCACTAATCAGCCCCAGCATTTT. It codes for CASITNQPQHF.

The chain links TRBV4-1 to TRBJ2-1; D perhaps matches TRBD1 (5 bases). Germline V gives CDR1 MGHRA, CDR2 YSYEKL. V was cut by 0 bases and J by 7 bases, with 10 bases left in between. The CDR3 spans 14 residues. CDR3 bases: TGCGCCAGCAGCCAAGATCGGGCAGGGAATGAGCAGTTCTTC. It translates to CASSQDRAGNEQFF.

The CDR3 coding sequence is TGTGCCAGCAGCCCGCCGAAGGGGTTGGACCAGTACTTC. Its protein product is CASSPPKGLDQYF. The chain recombines TRBV11-2 with TRBJ2-5; possibly TRBD1 for D (5 bases). The CDR3 is made up of 13 amino acids. CDR1 is SGHAT and CDR2 is FQNNGV in the germline V gene. Trimming stripped 5 bases from V and 10 bases from J, with 17 bases between. The variable domain in full, with the rest retrieved from reference TRBV11-2 and TRBJ2-5, is EAGVAQSPRYKIIEKRQSVAFWCNPISGHATLYWYQQILGQGPKLLIQFQNNGVVDDSQLPKDRFSAERLKGVDSTLKIQPAKLEDSAVYLCASSPPKGLDQYFGPGTRLLVL.

This chain joins TRBV27 and TRBJ2-7, with D possibly being TRBD2 (6 bases). CDR3 length: 15 residues. The V and J ends lost 2 bases and 6 bases respectively, with 17 bases between them. The germline gives CDR1 MNHEY, CDR2 SMNVEV (reference sequence). The CDR3 here is CASSLIGTPQLEQYF. The CDR3 DNA sequence: TGTGCCAGCAGTTTAATCGGGACTCCTCAACTCGAGCAGTACTTC.

J is TRBJ1-6 and V is TRBV28; D not certain. With 7 bases removed from V and 10 bases from J, the gap between germline ends came to 17 bases. The length of the CDR3 is 14 residues. Germline values: CDR1 MDHEN, CDR2 SYDVKM. CDR3 amino acids: CASMRAARGSPLHF. The CDR3 DNA reads as TGTGCCAGCATGAGGGCAGCGCGAGGGTCACCCCTCCACTTT.

The chain employs TRBV19 and TRBJ2-3; 8 positions agree with TRBD2. The germline V gene has CDR1 LNHDA and CDR2 SQIVND (reference sequence). The ends lost 4 bases at V and 4 bases at J; junction bases unmatched: 13. The CDR3 contains 17 residues. The CDR3 coding sequence is TGTGCCAGTAGTACCCTCGGGGGGGCCTTGGTCGCAGATACGCAGTATTTT. Amino acid sequence: CASSTLGGALVADTQYF.

The CDR3 protein is CASSPFASPHEQYF. The CDR3 region has the DNA TGTGCCAGCTCACCATTCGCGAGCCCCCACGAGCAGTACTTC. The chain uses TRBV18 and TRBJ2-7; D gene unclear. CDR3 length: 14 residues. Trimming took off 2 bases at V and 5 bases at J, with 13 bases between the two ends. Germline CDR1 reads KGHSH; CDR2 reads LQKENI. Based on the CDR3 plus reference TRBV18 and TRBJ2-7, the full variable domain is NAGVMQNPRHLVRRRGQEARLRCSPMKGHSHVYWYRQLPEEGLKFMVYLQKENIIDESGMPKERFSAEFPKEGPSILRIQQVVRGDSAAYFCASSPFASPHEQYFGPGTRLTVT.

The CDR3 nucleotides are TGCGCCAGCAGCTTCCGGGAAACCTACGAGCAGTACTTC. Its protein product is CASSFRETYEQYF. The chain couples TRBV5-1 to TRBJ2-7, with a tentative D call TRBD2 (5 bases). Trimming removed 2 bases from V and 2 bases from J, with 8 bases in between. This CDR3 region has 13 residues. Germline V gene lookup returns CDR1 SGHRS and CDR2 YFSETQ.

This clone came up once. V and J are TRBV4-1 and TRBJ2-1; 14 nucleotides agree with TRBD2. The trim removed 5 bases at V and 8 bases at J, leaving 5 bases unmatched. This CDR3 contains 15 residues. The germline V gene encodes CDR1 MGHRA and CDR2 YSYEKL. CDR3 sequence: CASSSRLAGGHEQFF. For the CDR3, the DNA is TGCGCCAGCAGCTCACGACTAGCGGGGGGGCATGAGCAGTTCTTC.

V is TRBV6-1 and J is TRBJ2-1; 12 nucleotides match TRBD2. V lost 3 bases, J lost 7 bases, and 7 bases stayed unmatched. CDR1 MNHNS and CDR2 SASEGT come from the germline V gene. The CDR3 runs to 16 residues. CDR3 sequence: CASSDATSGSRNEQFF. The CDR3 nucleotides read TGTGCCAGCAGTGACGCGACTAGCGGGAGTCGGAATGAGCAGTTCTTC.

The rearrangement joins TRBV5-4 to TRBJ2-3, with 13 bases that match TRBD2. CDR1 and CDR2 (germline): SGHNT, YYREEE (reference sequence). The CDR3 loop spans 17 amino acids. V shed 1 base and J 3 bases; nucleotides not matched to a gene: 5. The CDR3 here is CASSLRTSGSLTDTQYF. In nucleotides, the CDR3 is TGTGCCAGCAGCTTGAGGACTAGCGGGAGTCTTACAGATACGCAGTATTTT.

The J gene is TRBJ1-5, the V gene TRBV15, with a weak D call TRBD1 (5 bases). Germline V gene lookup returns CDR1 LNHNV and CDR2 YYDKDF (reference sequence). V dropped 0 bases and J dropped 7 bases, with 13 bases sitting between them. The CDR3 consists of 15 residues. The CDR3 sequence is CATSRDLRGRQPQHF. CDR3 DNA: TGTGCCACCAGCAGAGATCTGCGGGGACGACAGCCCCAGCATTTT.